Each of the 10 T cell receptor beta chains below was sequenced from the same sample in a study of Ad26.COV2.S vaccination and SARS-CoV-2 variants. The treatment: some 20 received Ad26.COV2.S at low or high dose, single or two shots; roughly five received placebo; per-sample allocation not given. Material that was analyzed had been drawn on day 63 after the first vaccine or placebo injection. Measured with immunoSEQ multiplex PCR; TCRdb has only the in-frame clones, and not every one. The data show 350,000 to 450,000 clones, about 90% seen once. The material was peripheral blood, obtained in a trial of Ad26.COV2.S vaccine versus placebo. Source of these receptors: a person between 18 and 59 years old who received the Ad26.COV2.S COVID-19 vaccine or a placebo.

The chain is built from TRBV29-1 and TRBJ2-5; tentatively, D is TRBD1 (6 bases). The CDR3 is 12 amino acids. V gave up 7 bases and J gave up 5 bases, with 14 bases separating them. Germline CDR1 and CDR2: SQVTM and ANQGSEA. As DNA, the CDR3 is TGCAGCGCGATAACGAGGGGGGAGACCCAGTACTTC. This translates into CSAITRGETQYF.

The chain links TRBV7-6 to TRBJ2-3, with D unclear. V lost 5 bases and J 1 base, leaving 16 bases between the germline ends. CDR1 SGHVS and CDR2 FNYEAQ come from the germline V gene. The CDR3 is 16 amino acids. CDR3 region: CASSPRGGVGTDTQYF. CDR3 nucleotide sequence: TGTGCCAGCAGCCCAAGAGGTGGAGTAGGCACAGATACGCAGTATTTT.

The V gene is TRBV9, the J gene TRBJ2-5; D is possibly TRBD2 (6 bases). The ends were cut back, 1 base at V and 1 base at J, with 11 bases in the middle. Germline CDR1 and CDR2: SGDLS and YYNGEE. This CDR3 is built from 15 residues. For the CDR3, the DNA is TGTGCCAGCAGCGTACAGGCGGGGAGCCAAGAGACCCAGTACTTC. Residues: CASSVQAGSQETQYF. The complete variable domain, with remaining parts taken from reference TRBV9 and TRBJ2-5, reads DSGVTQTPKHLITATGQRVTLRCSPRSGDLSVYWYQQSLDQGLQFLIQYYNGEERAKGNILERFSAQQFPDLHSELNLSSLELGDSALYFCASSVQAGSQETQYFGPGTRLLVL.

CDR3 nucleotide sequence: TGCGCCAGCAGTGAGTCTCCCTACGGGGTGGCTTTCTTT. It is translated as CASSESPYGVAFF. The chain carries TRBV10-2 and TRBJ1-1; no definite D call. Per the germline V gene, CDR1 is WSHSY and CDR2 is SAAADI. Trimming left V 0 bases short and J 11 bases short, with 13 bases between. The CDR3 is 13 residues long.

As regards this clone: Relative to the germline gene, one junction end is altered; a read error may explain this. The CDR3 reads CASSEAGRGPDF. The CDR3, as DNA: TGTGCCAGCAGTGAAGCGGGGAGGGGACCGGATTTT. This chain joins TRBV2 and TRBJ1-4, with D perhaps TRBD1 (5 bases). Germline V gives CDR1 SNHLY, CDR2 FYNNEI. CDR3 length: 12 residues. Together with reference TRBV2 and TRBJ1-4, the CDR3 gives the full variable domain: EPEVTQTPSHQVTQMGQEVILRCVPISNHLYFYWYRQILGQKVEFLVSFYNNEISEKSEIFDDQFSVERPDGSNFTLKIRSTKLEDSAMYFCASSEAGRGPDFGSGTQLSVL.

The chain combines TRBV5-1 with TRBJ2-7; D is uncertain. Germline V gene lookup returns CDR1 SGHRS and CDR2 YFSETQ. V was clipped by 5 bases and J by 8 bases, with 11 bases between them. This CDR3 is built from 11 residues. CDR3 coding DNA: TGCGCCAGCAGACAAGACGCCCAGCAGTACTTC. It codes for CASRQDAQQYF.

The rearrangement links TRBV19 to TRBJ1-5; no definite D call. CDR3 length: 13 amino acids. V shed 5 bases and J shed 4 bases, with 9 bases lying between them. From germline, CDR1 is LNHDA and CDR2 SQIVND (reference sequence). The CDR3 DNA follows: TGTGCCAGTAGTTCTGGCGAAAATCAGCCCCAGCATTTT. It specifies CASSSGENQPQHF.

The chain has TRBV11-2 and TRBJ2-7; D call uncertain. Germline V gene sequence: CDR1 SGHAT, CDR2 FQNNGV. The ends were cut back, 5 bases at V and 0 bases at J, with 17 bases in the middle. The CDR3 covers 16 residues. The CDR3 loop reads CASSLIPSTHSYEQYF. The CDR3 bases are TGTGCCAGCAGCCTAATACCCAGCACCCACTCCTACGAGCAGTACTTC.

The chain has TRBV5-1 and TRBJ1-1; D ambiguous. The germline V and J ends were trimmed by 0 bases and 7 bases, with 10 bases remaining between them. The germline V gene has CDR1 SGHRS and CDR2 YFSETQ. This CDR3 is built from 13 residues. CDR3 coding DNA: TGCGCCAGCAGCTTGGGGACGGCGAGTGAAGCTTTCTTT. It encodes CASSLGTASEAFF.

The V gene is TRBV7-9, the J gene TRBJ1-1; D is perhaps TRBD1 (5 bases). Trimming took 1 base from V and 5 from J, leaving 11 bases between them. Looked up from germline, CDR1 is SEHNR and CDR2 is FQNEAQ (reference sequence). CDR3 size: 14 residues. CDR3 region: CASSLEGAVTEAFF. The CDR3 DNA follows: TGTGCCAGCAGCTTAGAAGGGGCCGTGACTGAAGCTTTCTTT.